The 27 T cell receptor beta chains presented below share a single source sample, sequenced in a study of prognosis after radiotherapy for stage I lung cancer (dated by TCRdb to 2020 to 2022). Data came from an Illumina HiSeq 3000. Two rounds of multiplex PCR were used to amplify the TCR beta CDR3 region from genomic DNA. In the first round of PCR, primers specific to each TRBV and TRBJ gene were used, and the primer sequences are filed in Chinese patent CN105087789A. TCRdb cleaned the public reads at Q25 with fastp, built clones with MiXCR and kept in-frame beta chains. Each CDR3 protein gets just one entry, which takes the most common genes and DNA from the rows behind it. The table for this sample lists about 51,000 distinct CDR3 sequences; about a third of them were counted only once. The ten largest clones add up to roughly 10% of the sample. Specimen: PBMCs, collected before or after stereotactic body radiation therapy (not recorded which). These receptor sequences come from a donor at least 50 years old with non-small cell lung cancer.

A note on this clonotype: Because the CDR3 is missing its conserved closing phenylalanine or tryptophan, this is likely a read error. The gene calls are TRBV28 and TRBJ1-1, with TRBD1 as a possible D gene (6 bases). This CDR3 contains 11 residues. Looked up from germline, CDR1 is MDHEN and CDR2 is SYDVKM. The DNA of the CDR3 is TGTGCGACTAACAGGGAAACTGAAGCTTTCTCT. Translation gives CATNRETEAFS.

This clonotype was seen at least ten times. The V gene is TRBV12-3 or TRBV12-4, the J gene TRBJ1-6, with D perhaps TRBD1 (6 bases). The CDR3 extends over 12 amino acids. Between the trimmed V and J ends, which lost 1 base and 15 bases, there was a span of 10 bases. The DNA for the CDR3 is TGTGCCAGCAGTTTAGGGGGGCAACGCCTCCACTTT. As protein: CASSLGGQRLHF.

This clonotype occurred many times. The chain recombines TRBV6-5 with TRBJ2-1; D unresolved. Germline CDR1 reads MNHEY; CDR2 reads SVGAGI. This CDR3 spans 13 amino acids. V was clipped by 2 bases and J by 7 bases, with 9 bases between them. CDR3 nucleotides: TGTGCCAGCAGTTACATGCGTCGGAATGAGCAGTTCTTC. It yields the protein CASSYMRRNEQFF.

In the case of this clonotype: A single base separates this from a much larger clone, so it may be a read error. The chain carries TRBV29-1 and TRBJ2-7, with a possible D match to TRBD1 (6 bases). The germline gives CDR1 SQVTM, CDR2 ANQGSEA. This CDR3 contains 16 residues. CDR3 nucleotides: TGCATCGTTGAACCCCTCGGAACAGGGCCTTCCTACGAGCAGTACTTC. This encodes CIVEPLGTGPSYEQYF.

The sample holds many counts of this clonotype. This sequence joins TRBV12-3 or TRBV12-4 and TRBJ2-1; D tentatively reads TRBD1 or TRBD2 (5 bases each). The CDR3 is 15 amino acids. The ends were cut back, 2 bases at V and 2 bases at J, with 10 bases in the middle. The CDR3 DNA sequence: TGTGCCAGCAGTTTACTCCGGGGCCCCTACAATGAGCAGTTCTTC. Translation gives CASSLLRGPYNEQFF.

Many counts were recorded for this clonotype. The rearrangement uses TRBV7-2 and TRBJ2-3; D gene ambiguous. The V end lost 5 bases, the J end lost 0 bases, and 6 bases lay between the germline ends. The CDR3 is 13 amino acids. Germline V gene data show CDR1 as SGHTA and CDR2 as FQGNSA. CDR3 amino acids: CASSPPSTDTQYF. As DNA, the CDR3 is TGTGCCAGCAGCCCCCCAAGCACAGATACGCAGTATTTT. The full variable domain, its missing parts supplied by reference TRBV7-2 and TRBJ2-3, is GAGVSQSPSNKVTEKGKDVELRCDPISGHTALYWYRQSLGQGLEFLIYFQGNSAPDKSGLPSDRFSAERTGGSVSTLTIQRTQQEDSAVYLCASSPPSTDTQYFGPGTRLTVL.

The sample holds many counts of this clonotype. The rearrangement joins TRBV5-1 to TRBJ2-2; weak D call: TRBD1 (6 bases). This CDR3 is 13 amino acids long. Trimming removed 3 bases at V and 5 bases at J, with 8 bases between. Looked up from germline, CDR1 is SGHRS and CDR2 is YFSETQ. The CDR3 sequence: CASSYQGTGELFF. The CDR3 DNA reads as TGCGCCAGCAGCTACCAGGGGACCGGGGAGCTGTTTTTT.

This clonotype has at least ten counts. The gene calls are TRBV6-4 and TRBJ2-7; 7 bases map to TRBD2. Germline assignment: CDR1 MRHNA and CDR2 SNTAGT. The CDR3 is made up of 15 amino acids. V dropped 5 bases and J dropped 3; count of bases not matched to a gene: 10. The CDR3 DNA is TGTGCCAGCAGTAAGGGGAGGGGAGTTAACTACGAGCAGTACTTC. It translates to CASSKGRGVNYEQYF.

The gene calls are TRBV18 and TRBJ2-7; a weak D match, TRBD2 (5 bases). Germline V lookup: CDR1 KGHSH, CDR2 LQKENI. Deletions cut 8 bases from V and 2 bases from J, with 16 bases between. The CDR3 sequence is 14 residues long. The CDR3 loop is CASHLGSFTYEQYF. CDR3 coding DNA: TGTGCCAGCCATCTGGGGAGCTTTACCTACGAGCAGTACTTC.

This clonotype was seen repeatedly, ten times or more. The chain recombines TRBV24-1 with TRBJ2-3; D gene ambiguous. Germline V CDR1 and CDR2: KGHDR, SFDVKD. V lost 3 bases and J 14 bases, leaving 11 bases between the germline ends. The CDR3 contains 11 residues. Here the CDR3 DNA reads TGTGCCACCAGTGATAATAGGAATCTGTATTTT. Residues: CATSDNRNLYF.

With respect to this clonotype: Given a much more abundant clone one base away, this may be a read error. This chain joins TRBV19 and TRBJ2-4, with D perhaps TRBD1 or TRBD2 (6 bases each). CDR1 and CDR2 from the germline V gene are LNHDA and SQIVND (reference sequence). The CDR3 is 15 amino acids. The CDR3 here is CASSPRTGAKSIQYF. The CDR3 DNA reads as TGTGCCAGTAGTCCTCGGACGGGGGCCAAAAGCATTCAGTACTTC.

With respect to this clonotype: Germline and junction disagree at one end, which may indicate a read error. This chain joins TRBV6-2 or TRBV6-3 and TRBJ1-5; weak D call: TRBD1 (5 bases). Germline V gene lookup returns CDR1 MNHEY and CDR2 SVGEGT. CDR3 size: 15 residues. CDR3 DNA: TGTGCCAGCATCGCGTTCCCAGGGCGCAACCAGCCCCAGCATTTT. Protein: CASIAFPGRNQPQHF.

This clonotype was seen repeatedly, ten times or more. The genes are TRBV24-1 and TRBJ2-1; no definite D call. The CDR3 covers 13 residues. V was clipped by 1 base and J by 7 bases, with 7 bases between them. Germline CDR1 KGHDR, CDR2 SFDVKD. The CDR3 DNA reads TGTGCCACCAGTGATTTCTGGGGTAATGAGCAGTTCTTC. Translation gives CATSDFWGNEQFF.

This clonotype appeared many times. V is TRBV6-2 or TRBV6-3 and J is TRBJ2-1; 7 nucleotides align to TRBD2. Germline CDR1 and CDR2: MNHEY and SVGEGT. The CDR3 covers 19 residues. The V and J ends lost 6 bases and 2 bases, in that order; junction bases with no gene match: 19. The CDR3 DNA reads as TGTGCCAGCAGCCCAACTCCAGCTTATAGCGGGTTGACCTACAATGAGCAGTTCTTC. Its translation: CASSPTPAYSGLTYNEQFF.

Notes on this clonotype: This may stem from a read error, because a much larger clone lies one nucleotide away. The rearrangement joins TRBV6-2 or TRBV6-3 to TRBJ2-5; no firm D call. The CDR3 is made up of 14 amino acids. V lost 4 bases and J lost 2, with 11 bases in between. CDR1 is MNHEY and CDR2 is SVGEGT in the germline V gene. As DNA, the CDR3 is TGTGCCAGCAGTTCCCTGGCGCCGCAAGAGACCCAGTACTTC. Translation: CASSSLAPQETQYF.

The chain combines TRBV5-4 with TRBJ2-7; the match to TRBD1 covers 9 bases. Trimming cost V 4 bases and J 2 bases; bases outside gene matches: 4. This CDR3 comprises 14 residues. The V gene's germline CDR1 is SGHNT and CDR2 YYREEE (reference sequence). Here the CDR3 DNA reads TGTGCCAGCAGCCGACAGGGGGTCCCCTACGAGCAGTACTTC. It yields the protein CASSRQGVPYEQYF.

For this clonotype: One end of the junction does not line up with germline, which may come from a read error. V and J are TRBV6-5 and TRBJ2-6, with 7 bases identical to TRBD2. CDR3 length: 15 amino acids. CDR1 is MNHEY and CDR2 is SVGAGI in the germline V gene. CDR3 residues: CTSSFSGSGVNVLTF. As DNA, the CDR3 is TGTACCAGCAGTTTTAGCGGGTCGGGGGTCAACGTCCTGACTTTC.

This clonotype was picked up a small number of times. With a far larger clone one base away, a read error is the likely cause. V and J are TRBV6-9 and TRBJ1-1; D might be TRBD1 (5 bases). V lost 3 bases to trimming and J lost 2 bases, with 16 bases between them. Germline V gene sequence: CDR1 MNHGY, CDR2 SVAAGI. The CDR3 runs to 16 residues. The CDR3 nucleotides are TGTGCCAGCAGTTACCACAGGACCCTGCATAACACTGAAGCTTTCTTT. It specifies CASSYHRTLHNTEAFF.

The V and J genes are TRBV28 and TRBJ1-1; 7 bases line up with TRBD1. V shed 2 bases and J 7 bases; nucleotides not matched to a gene: 16. The CDR3 spans 17 residues. In germline, CDR1 is MDHEN, CDR2 SYDVKM. The CDR3 sequence: CASSLGTDAWGRDEAFF. In nucleotides, the CDR3 is TGTGCCAGCAGTTTAGGGACAGATGCTTGGGGAAGGGATGAAGCTTTCTTT.

This clonotype appeared a single time. The junction and the germline gene differ at one end; a read error may be behind it. The genes are TRBV12-3 or TRBV12-4 and TRBJ2-7; possibly TRBD2 for D (5 bases). There are 15 residues in the CDR3. The CDR3 region has the DNA TGTGCCAGAAGTTTCTTCGAGACTACTCGGAGGGAGCAGTACTTC. Its protein product is CARSFFETTRREQYF.

The V gene is TRBV12-3 or TRBV12-4, the J gene TRBJ2-3; D perhaps matches TRBD1 (7 bases). CDR3 length: 14 amino acids. V was shortened by 8 bases and J by 3 bases, with 15 bases between the two germline ends. The CDR3 DNA follows: TGTGCCAGCGTCGACAGGGAGGTAACAGATACGCAGTATTTT. Encoded protein: CASVDREVTDTQYF.

The gene calls are TRBV6-2 or TRBV6-3 and TRBJ2-2; no reliable D call. The V gene lost 7 bases and the J gene lost 9 bases, with 18 bases spanning the gap. CDR3 length: 14 residues. Germline assignment: CDR1 MNHEY and CDR2 SVGEGT. CDR3 amino acids: CASKAGPAAWELFF. In nucleotides, the CDR3 is TGTGCCAGCAAGGCTGGCCCTGCCGCCTGGGAGCTGTTTTTT.

Many counts were recorded for this clonotype. V gene TRBV5-1 combines with J gene TRBJ2-7; 7 bases match TRBD1. This CDR3 is built from 14 residues. Trimming took 0 bases from V and 10 from J; bases not matched to a gene: 10. CDR1 and CDR2 (germline): SGHRS, YFSETQ. CDR3 in amino acids: CASSLAGRGIKQYF. The CDR3 region has the DNA TGCGCCAGCAGCTTGGCCGGCAGGGGGATCAAACAGTACTTC. Full variable domain (outside the CDR3, taken from reference TRBV5-1 and TRBJ2-7): KAGVTQTPRYLIKTRGQQVTLSCSPISGHRSVSWYQQTPGQGLQFLFEYFSETQRNKGNFPGRFSGRQFSNSRSEMNVSTLELGDSALYLCASSLAGRGIKQYFGPGTRLTVT.

Of note for this clonotype: One end of the junction varies from germline; a read error may be responsible. The gene calls are TRBV7-9 and TRBJ1-1; 7 bases line up with TRBD1. In germline, CDR1 is SEHNR, CDR2 FQNEAQ (reference sequence). The CDR3 covers 13 residues. Here the CDR3 DNA reads TGTGCCAGCAGCTCCCAGGGGGGGACTGAAGATTTCTTT. Translating gives CASSSQGGTEDFF.

The CDR3 DNA sequence: TGTGCCAGCAGGCGGGATGACACCTTGGAGCTGTTTTTT. Its protein is CASRRDDTLELFF. The V call is TRBV12-3 or TRBV12-4, the J call TRBJ2-2; D is possibly TRBD2 (6 bases). There are 13 residues in the CDR3. Trimming pared 6 bases from V and 10 bases from J, leaving 15 bases between.

Turning to this clonotype: This probably arose from a read error, given a far larger clone one base away. The gene calls are TRBV27 and TRBJ2-1, with D unclear. CDR1 is MNHEY, CDR2 SMNVEV, per germline (reference sequence). V was trimmed by 4 bases and J by 5 bases, leaving 15 bases between them. This CDR3 region has 15 residues. The CDR3 loop is CASSWSRNPDNEQFF. Here the CDR3 DNA reads TGTGCCAGCAGTTGGAGTAGGAATCCCGACAATGAGCAGTTCTTC.

This clonotype was seen ten or more times. The chain's CDR3 is CATSEDRGGIEQFF. In DNA, the CDR3 is TGTGCCACCAGTGAGGACAGGGGTGGTATTGAGCAGTTCTTC. This chain links TRBV24-1 with TRBJ2-1, with 9 bases fitting TRBD1. The length of the CDR3 is 14 residues. Trimming took 4 bases from V and 9 from J; bases not matched to a gene: 6. Germline V lookup: CDR1 KGHDR, CDR2 SFDVKD.